This is a list of T cell receptor beta chains from one sample in a study of T cells in Graves' hyperthyroidism and ophthalmopathy. One entry per CDR3 protein results from TCRdb running MiXCR on the multiplex PCR reads. The top ten hold about 18% of the sample, which has about 560,000 distinct CDR3 sequences, about a sixth seen once. Sequenced input: blood. The receptor set was obtained from a woman between 18 and 29 years old with Graves' hyperthyroidism. Each CDR3 is given with its conserved first and last residue. The D gene is left open where the match is weak. Clone size is not always given. Where it is, it says once, few, many or a class for expanded clones.

V	J	size	D	CDR3	DNA
TRBV20-1	TRBJ2-7	-	-	CSARLGAAYEQYF	TGCAGTGCTAGATTGGGGGCCGCGTACGAGCAGTACTTC
TRBV5-5	TRBJ2-2	-	-	CASSHETGELFF	TGTGCCAGCAGCCATGAGACCGGGGAGCTGTTTTTT
TRBV6-1	TRBJ2-2	few	-	CASALDPQPTGELFF	TGTGCCAGCGCGCTAGACCCGCAGCCCACCGGGGAGCTGTTTTTT
TRBV4-2	TRBJ2-5	-	-	CASSQESQFLGQETQYF	TGTGCCAGCAGCCAAGAGTCCCAATTTTTGGGTCAAGAGACCCAGTACTTC
TRBV7-3	TRBJ2-1	few	-	CASSLQGNHNEQFF	TGTGCCAGCAGCTTACAGGGGAACCACAATGAGCAGTTCTTC
TRBV2	TRBJ2-3	-	-	CASLDRSQGPDTQYF	TGTGCCAGCCTAGATCGGTCCCAAGGGCCAGATACGCAGTATTTT
TRBV2	TRBJ2-7	many	TRBD1	CASSGRTGGEYEQYF	TGTGCCAGCAGTGGGAGGACAGGGGGCGAATACGAGCAGTACTTC
TRBV7-2	TRBJ2-4	many	-	CASSLEPGNIQYF	TGTGCCAGCAGCTTAGAACCCGGGAACATTCAGTACTTC
TRBV5-1	TRBJ2-2	many	-	CASTHQNTGELFF	TGCGCCAGCACCCACCAGAACACCGGGGAGCTGTTTTTT
TRBV5-1	TRBJ2-5	many	-	CASSLVDGGETQYF	TGCGCCAGCAGCTTGGTGGACGGAGGGGAGACCCAGTACTTC
TRBV28	TRBJ1-3	-	-	CASSLTSRANTIYF	TGTGCCAGCAGTTTAACGTCCAGGGCTAACACCATATATTTT
TRBV20-1	TRBJ2-7	-	-	CSAEQETYEQYF	TGCAGTGCGGAACAGGAAACCTACGAGCAGTACTTC
TRBV7-9	TRBJ2-3	many	-	CASSPGSFRSQYF	TGTGCCAGCAGCCCCGGGTCCTTCCGATCGCAGTATTTT
TRBV12-3/TRBV12-4	TRBJ2-4	-	TRBD1	CASTDRAGWNIQYF	TGTGCCAGCACCGACAGGGCTGGCTGGAACATTCAGTACTTC
TRBV11-1	TRBJ2-7	many	TRBD1	CASSLNGQGFWDEQYF	TGTGCCAGCAGCTTAAATGGACAGGGCTTCTGGGACGAGCAGTACTTC
TRBV19	TRBJ1-5	-	-	CASRARGTWNQPQHF	TGTGCCAGTAGGGCACGAGGGACATGGAATCAGCCCCAGCATTTT
TRBV29-1	TRBJ2-3	few	TRBD2	CSVDGTSGASTDTQYF	TGCAGCGTTGACGGGACTAGCGGAGCTAGCACAGATACGCAGTATTTT
TRBV28	TRBJ2-7	many	TRBD2	CASSLSSGSSYEQYF	TGTGCCAGCAGTTTGTCTAGCGGGAGCTCCTACGAGCAGTACTTC
TRBV18	TRBJ2-3	many	-	CASSPRFRVLDTQYF	TGTGCCAGCTCACCACGGTTTCGAGTCTTAGATACGCAGTATTTT
TRBV27	TRBJ2-1	many	TRBD2	CASSRGTSGSVEQFF	TGTGCCAGCAGCCGGGGGACTAGCGGGAGTGTCGAGCAGTTCTTC
TRBV24-1	TRBJ2-1	few	-	CATSDFLPERSEQFF	TGTGCCACCAGTGATTTCCTACCCGAGCGGAGTGAGCAGTTCTTC
TRBV7-2	TRBJ2-2	few	-	CASSFLGAGTGELFF	TGTGCCAGCAGCTTTCTGGGGGCGGGCACCGGGGAGCTGTTTTTT
TRBV20-1	TRBJ2-1	-	TRBD2	CSARTSGSRSSYNEQFF	TGCAGTGCTAGGACTAGCGGGAGTAGGAGCTCCTACAATGAGCAGTTCTTC
TRBV2	TRBJ1-1	many	-	CASSEAQGSVTEAFF	TGTGCCAGCAGTGAAGCTCAGGGGTCAGTCACTGAAGCTTTCTTT
TRBV7-2	TRBJ2-1	-	TRBD2	CASSRSGRAHEQFF	TGTGCCAGCAGCCGTAGCGGGAGGGCCCATGAGCAGTTCTTC
TRBV7-9	TRBJ1-3	-	-	CASSARTDRPGNTIYF	TGTGCCAGCAGCGCCCGTACGGACAGACCTGGAAACACCATATATTTT
TRBV3-1	TRBJ1-1	many	TRBD1	CASTHRTGSAPTEAFF	TGTGCCAGCACTCACCGGACAGGTTCAGCGCCCACTGAAGCTTTCTTT
TRBV7-2	TRBJ1-2	many	TRBD1	CASSLRDRDYGYTF	TGTGCCAGCAGCTTACGGGACAGAGACTATGGCTACACCTTC
TRBV3-1	TRBJ1-5	many	-	CASSPSQLSNQPQHF	TGTGCCAGCAGCCCTTCACAGCTTAGCAATCAGCCCCAGCATTTT
TRBV19	TRBJ2-3	-	TRBD2	CASTASGSPRTDTQYF	TGTGCCAGTACGGCTAGCGGGAGCCCCCGCACAGATACGCAGTATTTT
TRBV20-1	TRBJ2-7	few	-	CSARDYRVAEQYF	TGCAGTGCTAGAGACTACAGGGTGGCCGAGCAGTACTTC
TRBV4-1	TRBJ2-7	once	TRBD2	CASSPPGLAGPLKPEQYF	TGCGCCAGCAGCCCCCCTGGACTAGCGGGACCGCTTAAGCCCGAGCAGTACTTC
TRBV15	TRBJ1-2	many	TRBD1	CATSRGTGDVYGYTF	TGTGCCACCAGCAGAGGGACAGGTGACGTCTATGGCTACACCTTC
TRBV5-1	TRBJ2-7	many	TRBD1	CASSWYGTGGYEQYF	TGCGCCAGCAGCTGGTACGGGACAGGGGGATACGAGCAGTACTTC
TRBV6-5	TRBJ2-7	-	TRBD2	CASSYGTKEDEQYF	TGTGCCAGCAGTTACGGGACTAAGGAAGACGAGCAGTACTTC
TRBV20-1	TRBJ2-1	few	-	CRGVGILPLGEQFF	TGCAGGGGAGTTGGGATTCTACCTTTGGGTGAGCAGTTCTTC
TRBV2	TRBJ1-1	few	-	CASSEGLPGEAFF	TGTGCCAGCAGTGAAGGGCTCCCCGGTGAAGCTTTCTTT
TRBV7-2	TRBJ1-3	few	-	CASSDPGNSGNTIYF	TGTGCCAGCAGCGATCCGGGGAACTCTGGAAACACCATATATTTT
TRBV12-3/TRBV12-4	TRBJ2-1	few	TRBD2	CASSLGEGSNEQFF	TGTGCCAGCAGTTTAGGGGAGGGGTCAAATGAGCAGTTCTTC
TRBV15	TRBJ1-5	many	-	CATSSLLEVDQPQHF	TGTGCCACCAGTTCCCTACTGGAAGTAGATCAGCCCCAGCATTTT
TRBV20-1	TRBJ2-5	many	TRBD1	CSAEDRDVGETQYF	TGCAGTGCGGAAGACAGGGACGTGGGAGAGACCCAGTACTTC
TRBV20-1	TRBJ1-6	many	TRBD1	CSASRDRMTPLHF	TGCAGTGCTAGCAGGGACAGAATGACACCCCTCCACTTT
TRBV9	TRBJ2-7	many	-	CASSVASILYEQYF	TGTGCCAGCAGCGTTGCTTCAATTCTCTACGAGCAGTACTTC
TRBV10-1	TRBJ2-3	-	-	CASSPRLEFSDTQYF	TGCGCCAGCAGTCCAAGACTGGAATTTTCTGATACGCAGTATTTT
TRBV24-1	TRBJ2-6	few	-	CATSDPTAGANVLTF	TGTGCCACCAGTGATCCGACAGCCGGGGCCAACGTCCTGACTTTC
TRBV19	TRBJ2-5	few	-	CASTGVGSARKETQYF	TGTGCCAGTACTGGAGTGGGCTCCGCGAGGAAAGAGACCCAGTACTTC
TRBV2	TRBJ1-2	many	TRBD1	CASRRTGSSGGGYTF	TGTGCCAGCAGAAGGACAGGCAGCTCGGGGGGTGGCTACACCTTC
TRBV5-1	TRBJ2-5	few	-	CASSLSGTETQYF	TGCGCCAGCAGCTTGTCGGGAACCGAGACCCAGTACTTC
TRBV9	TRBJ1-4	-	-	CASSVGMEGFEKLFF	TGTGCCAGCAGCGTAGGCATGGAGGGGTTTGAAAAACTGTTTTTT
TRBV4-1	TRBJ2-7	-	TRBD1	CASSQATGGSYEQYF	TGCGCCAGCAGCCAAGCGACAGGGGGGAGCTACGAGCAGTACTTC
TRBV5-6	TRBJ1-5	many	-	CASSPAGRGQPQHF	TGTGCCAGCAGCCCGGCAGGGCGTGGTCAGCCCCAGCATTTT
TRBV20-1	TRBJ2-1	-	-	CSARAKFAGSYNEQFF	TGCAGTGCTAGAGCTAAGTTCGCGGGGTCTTACAATGAGCAGTTCTTC
TRBV12-3/TRBV12-4	TRBJ1-1	many	-	CASSPVGWDTEAFF	TGTGCCAGCAGTCCCGTGGGGTGGGACACTGAAGCTTTCTTT
TRBV19	TRBJ2-1	-	-	CASSIEGVPGRQFF	TGTGCCAGTAGTATAGAGGGGGTTCCCGGGAGGCAGTTCTTC
TRBV5-1	TRBJ1-6	many	TRBD1	CASSFRDRGNSPLHF	TGCGCCAGCAGCTTCCGGGACAGGGGAAATTCACCCCTCCACTTT